This TCR beta chain was obtained from a study of T cell repertoires in cytomegalovirus infection. Study-level points and caveats: Dominant in the ex vivo response were TCR beta clonotypes restricted by HLA-C and specific for CMV.

The CDR3 runs to 15 residues. The germline V and J ends were trimmed by 11 bases and 2 bases, with 20 bases remaining between them. Germline-derived CDR1 and CDR2 are MDHEN and SYDVKM. About this clonotype itself: The antigen is undetermined.

TCRdb processed the reads anew with MiXCR; each CDR3 protein has one entry. The sample consists of 270,000 or so distinct CDR3 sequences, approximately 17% of them appearing once. Source material: CD8+ T cells from PBMCs. The genes are TRBV28 and TRBJ2-3; maybe TRBD1 (5 bases). The receptor was derived from a human donor in good health (CMV status not recorded). Some clones in this sample may be carry-over from other donors' samples. The CDR3 DNA follows: TGTGCCGTAGCCTCAGGGAACTACTTCACAGATACGCAGTATTTT. It yields the protein CAVASGNYFTDTQYF.